The rows below give T cell receptor beta chains drawn from one sample of a study of T cells after yellow fever vaccination. One entry per CDR3 protein results from TCRdb running MiXCR on the 5' RACE reads. The profile covers hundreds of thousands of distinct CDR3 sequences, with roughly an eighth appearing a single time and just under 15% taken by the ten largest. This material consisted of PBMCs, taken on the day of the yellow fever booster vaccination. The receptors derive from a man under 40 who received the YFV17D yellow fever vaccine. The CDR3 runs from the conserved cysteine through the conserved F or W. Fields, in order: CDR3 protein, V gene, J gene.

CASNRQGGSTEAFF,TRBV7-9,TRBJ1-1
CASSWDMRSSGANVLTF,TRBV5-1,TRBJ2-6
CASKLDSGIYGYTF,TRBV5-4,TRBJ1-2
CASSPGAWKLFF,TRBV18,TRBJ1-4
CASSYEQGGTGELFF,TRBV6-5,TRBJ2-2
CASRSSSGRETQYF,TRBV7-2,TRBJ2-5
CASSFNRDRTYGYTF,TRBV7-2,TRBJ1-2
CATSPSTGNTIYF,TRBV15,TRBJ1-3
CASSQAQRKSDTQYF,TRBV4-2,TRBJ2-3
CSAQSGRSQETQYF,TRBV20-1,TRBJ2-5
CASPSRKGIQETQYF,TRBV28,TRBJ2-5
CASSQDLAGSTDTQYF,TRBV4-3,TRBJ2-3
CASSWEGGAETHNEQFF,TRBV12-3/TRBV12-4,TRBJ2-1
CASSSVESRWQYF,TRBV27,TRBJ2-7
CASSFDRGDYGYTF,TRBV12-3/TRBV12-4,TRBJ1-2
CASSPGTENTGELFF,TRBV12-3/TRBV12-4,TRBJ2-2
CATSGERGGGTQYF,TRBV12-3/TRBV12-4,TRBJ2-3
CASSQAQGRDEQFF,TRBV7-7,TRBJ2-1
CASSYNRGGHEQFF,TRBV6-5,TRBJ2-1
CASTQMTGGTGELFF,TRBV5-1,TRBJ2-2
CASSLTKGGRLYNSPLHF,TRBV7-3,TRBJ1-6
CASSARQSPGSYEQYF,TRBV6-1,TRBJ2-7
CASSWGEDGYTF,TRBV12-3/TRBV12-4,TRBJ1-2
CASSQEGHSSTGELFF,TRBV4-1,TRBJ2-2
CASSLFHNEQFF,TRBV7-9,TRBJ2-1
CASRPDILNQPQHF,TRBV27,TRBJ1-5
CATSRGGGLAGTDTQYF,TRBV15,TRBJ2-3
CSVEVGEQFF,TRBV29-1,TRBJ2-1
CASSLAGGYDQPQHF,TRBV7-9,TRBJ1-5
CSARGWAGNDQPQHF,TRBV20-1,TRBJ1-5
CASSFGGRGGQETQYF,TRBV7-9,TRBJ2-5
CASSSGFWDTQYF,TRBV7-2,TRBJ2-3
CASSRGSPNTGELFF,TRBV11-2,TRBJ2-2
CSARGYYDSTDTQYF,TRBV20-1,TRBJ2-3
CASSNQQGDNSPLHF,TRBV19,TRBJ1-6
CASSSLDSEQYF,TRBV11-2,TRBJ2-7
CASSQDPGGGTDTQYF,TRBV4-3,TRBJ2-3
CASSYGGVGGSSYEQYF,TRBV6-5,TRBJ2-7
CASSPTYFYNEQFF,TRBV5-5,TRBJ2-1
CASSSRLETQETQYF,TRBV6-2/TRBV6-3,TRBJ2-5
CASSLEGGLAKNIQYF,TRBV5-5,TRBJ2-4
CASSQPSGQGPNQPQHF,TRBV6-1,TRBJ1-5
CASSRTPIAGGKQFF,TRBV7-7,TRBJ2-1
CSAILGGPGRDEQFF,TRBV20-1,TRBJ2-1
CSARPGGPSVADTQYF,TRBV20-1,TRBJ2-3
CASSPSGGREQYF,TRBV12-3/TRBV12-4,TRBJ2-7
CASSLAGQGKRTEAFF,TRBV5-1,TRBJ1-1
CASSFLAGADTQYF,TRBV5-1,TRBJ2-3
CASSMDRPYYEQYF,TRBV5-1,TRBJ2-7
CASSQGRGRTYEQYF,TRBV4-3,TRBJ2-7
CASSRQGSVTGELFF,TRBV7-9,TRBJ2-2
CASSQVFDTQETQYF,TRBV4-1,TRBJ2-5
CSVRDRANSPLHF,TRBV20-1,TRBJ1-6
CSARDGRGPSYEQYF,TRBV20-1,TRBJ2-7
CASSPRLAPGEFF,TRBV13,TRBJ2-1
CASRNDMNTEAFF,TRBV6-1,TRBJ1-1
CASSSASEAFF,TRBV7-2,TRBJ1-1